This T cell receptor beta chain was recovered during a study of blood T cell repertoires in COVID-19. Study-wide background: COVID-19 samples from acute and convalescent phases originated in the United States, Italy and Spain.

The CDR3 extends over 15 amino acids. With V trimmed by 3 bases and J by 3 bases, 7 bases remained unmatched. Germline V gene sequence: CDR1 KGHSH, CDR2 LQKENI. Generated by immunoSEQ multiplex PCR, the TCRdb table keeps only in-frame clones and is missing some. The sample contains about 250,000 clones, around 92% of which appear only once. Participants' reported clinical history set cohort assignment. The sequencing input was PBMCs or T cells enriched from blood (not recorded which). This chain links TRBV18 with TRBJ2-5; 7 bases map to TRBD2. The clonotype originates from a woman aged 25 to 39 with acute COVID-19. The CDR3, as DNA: TGTGCCAGCTCACCCCCCGACGGACTAGAAGAGACCCAGTACTTC. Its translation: CASSPPDGLEETQYF.